This note documents a single T cell receptor (beta chain) sequence. The source of the sample is a study of T cell changes during pregnancy in multiple sclerosis. This CDR3 is built from 11 residues. CDR1 MGHDK and CDR2 SYGVNS come from the germline V gene. Trimming left V 7 bases short and J 5 bases short, with 9 bases between. Clones were read by immunoSEQ multiplex PCR, and TCRdb kept only the in-frame ones, dropping some. The sample has around 110,000 clones; about nine tenths are singletons. Sequencing used peripheral blood, obtained in the third trimester of pregnancy. The chain joins TRBV25-1 to TRBJ2-7; D uncertain. This receptor was obtained from a female donor in good health, enrolled as a control in a pregnancy study. The DNA of the CDR3 is TGTGCCAGCACCAGCGTCAACGAGCAGTACTTC. Translating gives CASTSVNEQYF.